Below, 21 T cell receptor beta chains from the same sample are listed, as sequenced in a study of blood T cells in healthy people across ages. For the second PCR, which ran for roughly 6 to 12 cycles, a sample-barcoded 5' primer and a J-beta primer mix were used. MiXCR was run by TCRdb on the 5' RACE reads, yielding one entry per CDR3 protein. The table records 600,000 to 1,000,000 distinct CDR3 sequences, nearly 60% of them present only once. The sequencing input was blood. These receptors all come from a man aged 25-40 years in good health.

V usage is TRBV2 and J usage is TRBJ2-1; tentative D call: TRBD1 (5 bases). V lost 2 bases and J 5 bases, leaving 16 bases between the germline ends. The CDR3 totals 16 residues. Looked up from germline, CDR1 is SNHLY and CDR2 is FYNNEI. The CDR3 DNA follows: TGTGCCAGCAGTGAAACGCGTCAGGGAAACGACAATGAGCAGTTCTTC. Protein sequence: CASSETRQGNDNEQFF.

V usage is TRBV7-6 and J usage is TRBJ2-5; D remains ambiguous. Trimming removed 2 bases from V and 1 base from J, with 8 bases in between. The CDR3 length is 14 residues. The germline gives CDR1 SGHVS, CDR2 FNYEAQ. CDR3 in amino acids: CASSLSYSQETQYF. The CDR3, as DNA: TGTGCCAGCAGCTTAAGTTACTCCCAAGAGACCCAGTACTTC. The variable domain in full, with the rest retrieved from reference TRBV7-6 and TRBJ2-5, is GAGVSQSPRYKVTKRGQDVALRCDPISGHVSLYWYRQALGQGPEFLTYFNYEAQQDKSGLPNDRFSAERPEGSISTLTIQRTEQRDSAMYRCASSLSYSQETQYFGPGTRLLVL.

This chain uses TRBV7-2 with TRBJ2-1, with 7 bases fitting TRBD2. The CDR3 spans 13 residues. V gave up 6 bases and J gave up 4 bases; unmatched junction bases: 3. The germline V gene has CDR1 SGHTA and CDR2 FQGNSA. CDR3 protein: CASSRTSYNEQFF. CDR3 sequence (DNA): TGTGCCAGCAGTCGGACTAGTTACAATGAGCAGTTCTTC.

The chain is built from TRBV20-1 and TRBJ2-3, with D uncertain. The germline gives CDR1 DFQATT, CDR2 SNEGSKA (reference sequence). The V and J ends lost 5 bases and 6 bases respectively, with 15 bases between them. This CDR3 has 13 amino acids. In DNA, the CDR3 is TGCAGTGCTCAGAATCCCCGCGCGGATACGCAGTATTTT. Translation gives CSAQNPRADTQYF.

This clonotype occurred a few times. The CDR3 here is CASSSDRYSYEQYF. The CDR3 DNA is TGTGCCAGCAGCTCGGACAGATACTCCTACGAGCAGTACTTC. The genes are TRBV7-2 and TRBJ2-7; the D gene is possibly TRBD1 (6 bases). CDR1 is SGHTA and CDR2 is FQGNSA in the germline V gene. V lost 4 bases and J lost 0, with 10 bases in between. The CDR3 runs to 14 residues.

The genes are TRBV4-3 and TRBJ2-7; TRBD1 might be the D (6 bases). Germline V gene data show CDR1 as LGHNA and CDR2 as YSLEER. Trimming pared 1 base from V and 5 bases from J, leaving 9 bases between. The CDR3 spans 13 residues. The CDR3 DNA follows: TGCGCCAGCAGCCAAGGTCCAGGGGACGAGCAGTACTTC. Translating it yields CASSQGPGDEQYF.

The chain carries TRBV9 and TRBJ2-3; perhaps TRBD2 as D (7 bases). The germline V gene has CDR1 SGDLS and CDR2 YYNGEE. The ends were cut back, 4 bases at V and 1 base at J, with 19 bases in the middle. CDR3 size: 17 residues. CDR3 nucleotide sequence: TGTGCCAGCAGCAAACGGGGGGCCGGAACCCGCACAGATACGCAGTATTTT. This gives the protein CASSKRGAGTRTDTQYF.

CDR3 in amino acids: CASSDSIQETQYF. CDR3 nucleotides: TGTGCCAGCAGCGACTCAATCCAAGAGACCCAGTACTTC. The chain employs TRBV27 and TRBJ2-7; the D is unclear. The end of the DNA is better explained by TRBJ2-5, so the J call may be wrong. Per germline, CDR1 MNHEY and CDR2 SMNVEV (reference sequence). The CDR3 sequence is 13 residues long.

The rearrangement joins TRBV4-1 to TRBJ1-5; D not certain. Trimming stripped 0 bases from V and 7 bases from J, with 7 bases between. The V gene's germline CDR1 is MGHRA and CDR2 YSYEKL. This CDR3 is 13 amino acids long. The CDR3 DNA reads TGCGCCAGCAGCCAAGATAGGCTGCAGCCCCAGCATTTT. This codes for CASSQDRLQPQHF.

This clonotype has a count of ten or more. V usage is TRBV6-5 and J usage is TRBJ2-5; 12 positions match TRBD2. J gave up 3 bases and V 8 bases, and 1 base lay outside the gene matches. The germline CDR1 and CDR2 sequences are MNHEY and SVGAGI. The CDR3 is 13 amino acids. The CDR3 nucleotides read TGTGCCAGCGCTAGCGGGAGGGAAGAGACCCAGTACTTC. This gives the protein CASASGREETQYF.

The V gene is TRBV29-1, the J gene TRBJ2-3; 7 bases map to TRBD2. V gave up 5 bases and J gave up 2 bases; unmatched junction bases: 4. This CDR3 comprises 13 residues. CDR1 SQVTM and CDR2 ANQGSEA come from the germline V gene. CDR3 sequence reads: CSVSSGVTDTQYF. The CDR3 bases are TGCAGCGTTTCGAGCGGGGTCACAGATACGCAGTATTTT.

V gene TRBV4-2 combines with J gene TRBJ2-1; D not resolved. There are 16 residues in the CDR3. Germline V gives CDR1 LGHNA, CDR2 YNFKEQ. The V gene lost 3 bases and the J gene lost 2 bases, with 14 bases spanning the gap. The CDR3 sequence: CASSHEDRLTYNEQFF. CDR3 in DNA: TGTGCCAGCAGCCATGAGGATCGACTTACCTACAATGAGCAGTTCTTC.

V and J are TRBV28 and TRBJ2-3, with TRBD1 matching 9 bases. Losses at the gene ends were 6 bases for V and 5 bases for J; bases not matched to a gene: 6. From germline, CDR1 is MDHEN and CDR2 SYDVKM. The CDR3 length is 14 residues. This CDR3 is CASSRTGVKDTQYF. The CDR3 nucleotides read TGTGCCAGCAGCAGGACAGGGGTTAAAGATACGCAGTATTTT.

DNA of the CDR3: TGTGCCAGCAGCGCCCACGCAGGGGGCAGCGCCTATAATTCACCCCTCCACTTT. Translating it yields CASSAHAGGSAYNSPLHF. The chain joins TRBV9 to TRBJ1-6, with TRBD1 identical over 8 bases. Germline V lookup: CDR1 SGDLS, CDR2 YYNGEE. J lost 2 bases, V lost 3 bases, and 10 bases had no gene match. The CDR3 consists of 18 residues.

This CDR3 is CASSLGGSGGTSEAFF. CDR3 nucleotide sequence: TGTGCCAGCAGCTTAGGGGGCTCGGGGGGGACGTCTGAAGCTTTCTTT. V usage is TRBV7-9 and J usage is TRBJ1-1; D is perhaps TRBD1 (5 bases). The germline V gene encodes CDR1 SEHNR and CDR2 FQNEAQ (reference sequence). The CDR3 covers 16 residues. V was clipped by 1 base and J by 6 bases, with 18 bases between them.

The rearrangement links TRBV7-3 to TRBJ2-6; a possible D gene is TRBD2 (5 bases). The CDR3 is made up of 18 amino acids. Germline loops: CDR1 SGHTA, CDR2 FQGTGA. Trimming removed 1 base at V and 0 bases at J, with 13 bases between. The CDR3 bases are TGTGCCAGCAGCTTAATCCCCCTTGGACTCTCTGGGGCCAACGTCCTGACTTTC. Protein product: CASSLIPLGLSGANVLTF.

This clonotype occurred a few times. This chain connects TRBV20-1 to TRBJ1-4, with no clear D. CDR1 is DFQATT and CDR2 is SNEGSKA in the germline V gene (reference sequence). V shed 6 bases and J shed 2 bases, with 7 bases lying between them. CDR3 length: 12 amino acids. This CDR3 is CSAEDTNEKLFF. CDR3 bases: TGCAGTGCCGAGGACACTAATGAAAAACTGTTTTTT.

The J gene is TRBJ2-4, the V gene TRBV28; no definite D call. The CDR3 is 13 residues long. Looked up from germline, CDR1 is MDHEN and CDR2 is SYDVKM. Trimming took 6 bases from V and 1 from J, leaving 7 bases between them. The CDR3, as DNA: TGTGCCAGCAGCAGAAGGGCCAAAAACATTCAGTACTTC. It yields the protein CASSRRAKNIQYF.

The V gene is TRBV4-2, the J gene TRBJ1-2; tentatively, D is TRBD1 (5 bases). CDR3 length equals 16 residues. Looked up from germline, CDR1 is LGHNA and CDR2 is YNFKEQ. Trimming pared 4 bases from V and 4 bases from J, leaving 19 bases between. This chain's CDR3 is CASSRDPTGRIYGYTF. In DNA, the CDR3 is TGTGCCAGCAGCCGAGATCCGACGGGACGGATCTATGGCTACACCTTC.

V is TRBV20-1 and J is TRBJ2-4; TRBD2 matches 7 bases. The J call may be faulty, since TRBJ2-7 better matches the DNA end. Germline values: CDR1 DFQATT, CDR2 SNEGSKA (reference sequence). This CDR3 has 18 residues. The chain's CDR3 is CSARDRGGGGSFFYEQYF. Written as DNA, the CDR3 is TGCAGTGCTAGAGATCGGGGCGGAGGCGGGAGTTTTTTCTACGAGCAGTACTTC.

This clonotype has just one count. V gene TRBV9 combines with J gene TRBJ1-2; TRBD1 might be the D (5 bases). The CDR3 consists of 16 residues. The germline gives CDR1 SGDLS, CDR2 YYNGEE. Deletions cut 0 bases from V and 4 bases from J, with 16 bases between. The CDR3 DNA reads TGTGCCAGCAGCGTAGCTCCGGGGCGCTGGAGCTATGGCTACACCTTC. It translates to CASSVAPGRWSYGYTF.